Shown below are 19 T cell receptor beta chains from a single sample sequenced in a study of blood T cell repertoires in COVID-19. Profiled with immunoSEQ multiplex PCR; TCRdb holds only in-frame clones, not every one. The table lists about 480,000 clones, 88% of them singletons. The sample comprised peripheral blood. These receptors all stem from a woman aged 50 to 65 with COVID-19, enrolled during active disease.

This chain links TRBV19 with TRBJ1-2; TRBD1 might be the D (5 bases). The CDR3 loop spans 13 amino acids. The V and J ends lost 7 bases and 6 bases respectively, with 15 bases between them. Per the germline V gene, CDR1 is LNHDA and CDR2 is SQIVND (reference sequence). The CDR3: CASTLTQGHGYTF. In DNA form, the CDR3 reads TGTGCCAGTACCCTGACCCAGGGTCATGGCTACACCTTC.

The DNA for the CDR3 is TGTGCCAGCAGTTACCCAGGGGTAGGCACCTACGAGCAGTACTTC. Protein: CASSYPGVGTYEQYF. J is TRBJ2-7 and V is TRBV6-5, with D possibly TRBD1 on 6 matching bases. V lost 2 bases and J 2 bases, leaving 13 bases between the germline ends. CDR3 size: 15 residues. CDR1 is MNHEY and CDR2 is SVGAGI in the germline V gene.

The chain uses TRBV6-5 and TRBJ1-1; D is possibly TRBD1 (5 bases). Germline CDR1 MNHEY, CDR2 SVGAGI. The V end was cut by 6 bases, the J end by 5 bases, with 13 bases between. The length of the CDR3 is 13 residues. CDR3: CASSQGAHTEAFF. CDR3 nucleotide sequence: TGTGCCAGCAGCCAAGGGGCCCATACTGAAGCTTTCTTT.

The CDR3, as DNA: TGTGCCTGGAGTGTAGCAAGCTCCTATAATTCACCCCTCCACTTT. Amino acids: CAWSVASSYNSPLHF. This chain links TRBV30 with TRBJ1-6; no definite D call. Germline CDR1 and CDR2: GTSNPN and SVGIG (reference sequence). This CDR3 comprises 15 residues. V was pared by 0 bases and J by 0 bases, with 6 bases between.

The CDR3 region is CASSVTSGGAVNEQFF. The CDR3 nucleotides are TGTGCCAGCAGCGTGACTAGCGGGGGGGCCGTGAATGAGCAGTTCTTC. The chain links TRBV5-4 to TRBJ2-1; 14 nucleotides align to TRBD2. CDR3 length equals 16 residues. In germline, CDR1 is SGHNT, CDR2 YYREEE (reference sequence). Trimming removed 4 bases from V and 7 bases from J; junction bases left unmatched: 7.

This chain connects TRBV7-3 to TRBJ1-1; D is unresolved. Trimming took off 5 bases at V and 3 bases at J, with 10 bases between the two ends. Per germline, CDR1 SGHTA and CDR2 FQGTGA. CDR3 length: 13 residues. The CDR3 loop reads CASSLDGYTEAFF. The DNA of the CDR3 is TGTGCCAGCAGCCTAGACGGGTACACTGAAGCTTTCTTT.

V gene TRBV4-2 combines with J gene TRBJ2-5; 10 nucleotides match TRBD2. CDR1 LGHNA and CDR2 YNFKEQ come from the germline V gene. This CDR3 comprises 18 residues. V lost 3 bases, J lost 2 bases, and 12 bases stayed unmatched. The DNA of the CDR3 is TGTGCCAGCAGCCATAAAGGGTGGAGCGGGGGGGCTCAAGAGACCCAGTACTTC. Amino acids: CASSHKGWSGGAQETQYF.

J is TRBJ2-7 and V is TRBV5-4, with 8 nucleotides matching TRBD1. Germline CDR1 SGHNT, CDR2 YYREEE (reference sequence). The CDR3 has 16 residues. Trimming took 4 bases from V and 4 from J; bases not matched to a gene: 13. As DNA, the CDR3 is TGTGCCAGCAGCGCCTCTTCATCCAGGGGGCTATACGAGCAGTACTTC. The encoded protein is CASSASSSRGLYEQYF.

The genes are TRBV11-2 and TRBJ1-2; 7 nucleotides align to TRBD1. The trim removed 1 base at V and 8 bases at J, leaving 7 bases unmatched. This CDR3 is built from 14 residues. CDR1 is SGHAT and CDR2 is FQNNGV in the germline V gene. This chain's CDR3 is CASSLGGRGMGYTF. Written as DNA, the CDR3 is TGTGCCAGCAGCTTAGGCGGCAGGGGGATGGGCTACACCTTC.

The V call is TRBV30, the J call TRBJ1-6; 10 bases are shared with TRBD1. The germline CDR1 and CDR2 sequences are GTSNPN and SVGIG (reference sequence). CDR3 length: 17 residues. V gave up 3 bases and J gave up 2 bases; unmatched junction bases: 7. The CDR3 coding sequence is TGTGCCTGGAGACCTGGACAGGGGGTCCCCTATAATTCACCCCTCCACTTT. It encodes CAWRPGQGVPYNSPLHF.

This sequence joins TRBV11-2 and TRBJ1-3, with no clear D. Germline CDR1 reads SGHAT; CDR2 reads FQNNGV. The CDR3 loop spans 13 amino acids. V gave up 1 base and J gave up 7 bases, with 8 bases separating them. In DNA, the CDR3 is TGTGCCAGCAGCTTAGGAGGGAGTAACACCATATATTTT. Encoded protein: CASSLGGSNTIYF.

The V gene is TRBV6-5, the J gene TRBJ2-3; TRBD2 is a possible D gene (7 bases). The CDR3 has 15 amino acids. Trimming shortened V by 6 bases and J by 3 bases, and 16 bases separated the two germline ends. Germline V gene data show CDR1 as MNHEY and CDR2 as SVGAGI. The CDR3 nucleotides read TGTGCCAGCAGAAGACCAGGGGAGGGGACAGATACGCAGTATTTT. It translates to CASRRPGEGTDTQYF.

The chain employs TRBV5-1 and TRBJ2-2, with 8 bases aligning to TRBD2. Trimming took 5 bases from V and 2 from J; bases not matched to a gene: 5. CDR3 length: 15 residues. Germline V gene sequence: CDR1 SGHRS, CDR2 YFSETQ. The CDR3 reads CASSAGGYNTGELFF. In DNA form, the CDR3 reads TGCGCCAGCAGTGCGGGGGGCTACAACACCGGGGAGCTGTTTTTT. Full variable domain (outside the CDR3, taken from reference TRBV5-1 and TRBJ2-2): KAGVTQTPRYLIKTRGQQVTLSCSPISGHRSVSWYQQTPGQGLQFLFEYFSETQRNKGNFPGRFSGRQFSNSRSEMNVSTLELGDSALYLCASSAGGYNTGELFFGEGSRLTVL.

The chain recombines TRBV7-9 with TRBJ2-7, with TRBD1 matching 10 bases. The CDR3 is 14 residues long. Trimming at V came to 10 bases and at J to 4 bases, leaving 10 bases not matched to a gene. Germline V CDR1 and CDR2: SEHNR, FQNEAQ (reference sequence). The CDR3 sequence is CATQPGQGWYEQYF. In DNA, the CDR3 is TGTGCCACTCAACCGGGACAGGGGTGGTACGAGCAGTACTTC.

The gene calls are TRBV29-1 and TRBJ1-1; TRBD1 aligns across 11 bases. CDR3 length equals 14 residues. The V gene's germline CDR1 is SQVTM and CDR2 ANQGSEA. V lost 6 bases to trimming and J lost 2 bases; unmatched junction nucleotides: 5. This CDR3 is CSVRTGGVNTEAFF. The CDR3 DNA reads as TGCAGCGTCCGGACAGGGGGCGTTAACACTGAAGCTTTCTTT.

The CDR3 sequence is CATSVFRQETQYF. In DNA, the CDR3 is TGTGCCACCAGCGTCTTCAGACAAGAGACCCAGTACTTC. V and J are TRBV15 and TRBJ2-5; D gene uncertain. Trimming took off 5 bases at V and 2 bases at J, with 9 bases between the two ends. Looked up from germline, CDR1 is LNHNV and CDR2 is YYDKDF (reference sequence). The CDR3 extends over 13 amino acids. The full variable domain, rest sourced from reference TRBV15 and TRBJ2-5, is DAMVIQNPRYQVTQFGKPVTLSCSQTLNHNVMYWYQQKSSQAPKLLFHYYDKDFNNEADTPDNFQSRRPNTSFCFLDIRSPGLGDTAMYLCATSVFRQETQYFGPGTRLLVL.

This clone came up a few times. The V gene is TRBV3-1 (or the pseudogene TRBV3-2), the J gene TRBJ1-1; D might be TRBD1 (5 bases). Trimming removed 0 bases from V and 10 bases from J, with 12 bases in between. The CDR3 has 13 residues. Looked up from germline, CDR1 is LGHDT and CDR2 is YNNKEL (reference sequence). The CDR3 sequence: CASSQEGGDVAFF. As DNA, the CDR3 is TGTGCCAGCAGCCAAGAGGGAGGGGATGTAGCTTTCTTT.

The count of this clone is one. The chain combines TRBV30 with TRBJ1-5; D ambiguous. Germline V gene sequence: CDR1 GTSNPN, CDR2 SVGIG (reference sequence). The V end was cut by 2 bases, the J end by 3 bases, with 11 bases between. The CDR3 has 14 amino acids. CDR3 sequence (DNA): TGTGCCTGGAGTTTACGAGGAACCAATCAGCCCCAGCATTTT. Encoded protein: CAWSLRGTNQPQHF.

The V and J genes are TRBV24-1 and TRBJ1-2; tentatively, D is TRBD1 (5 bases). The CDR3 spans 13 residues. Trimming pared 4 bases from V and 7 bases from J, leaving 12 bases between. Germline assignment: CDR1 KGHDR and CDR2 SFDVKD. As DNA, the CDR3 is TGTGCCACCAGTGACCGCCGGGGGAGTGGCTACACCTTC. Its translation: CATSDRRGSGYTF.